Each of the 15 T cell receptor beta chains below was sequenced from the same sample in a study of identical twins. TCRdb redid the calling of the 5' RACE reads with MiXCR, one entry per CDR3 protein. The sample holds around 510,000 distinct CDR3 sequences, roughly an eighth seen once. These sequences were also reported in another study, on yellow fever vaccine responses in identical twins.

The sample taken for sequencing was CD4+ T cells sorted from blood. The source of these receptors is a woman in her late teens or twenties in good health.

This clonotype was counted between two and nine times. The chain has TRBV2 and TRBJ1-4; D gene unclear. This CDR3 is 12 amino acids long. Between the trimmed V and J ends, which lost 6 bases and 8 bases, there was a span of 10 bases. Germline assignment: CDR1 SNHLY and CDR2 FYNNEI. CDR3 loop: CASRIYREKLFF. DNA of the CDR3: TGTGCCAGCAGGATATACAGAGAAAAACTGTTTTTT.

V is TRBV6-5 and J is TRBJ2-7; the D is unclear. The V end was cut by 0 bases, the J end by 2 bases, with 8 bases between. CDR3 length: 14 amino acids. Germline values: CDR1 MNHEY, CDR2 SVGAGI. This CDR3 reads CASSYSARPYEQYF. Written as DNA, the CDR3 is TGTGCCAGCAGTTACTCTGCCAGACCCTACGAGCAGTACTTC.

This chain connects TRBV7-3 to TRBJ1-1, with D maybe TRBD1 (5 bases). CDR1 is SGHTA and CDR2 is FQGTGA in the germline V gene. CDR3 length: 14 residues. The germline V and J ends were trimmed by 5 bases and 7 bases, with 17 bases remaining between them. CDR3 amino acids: CASSPGGGAGEAFF. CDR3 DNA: TGTGCCAGCAGCCCCGGGGGGGGTGCAGGTGAAGCTTTCTTT. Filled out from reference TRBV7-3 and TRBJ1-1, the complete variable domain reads GAGVSQTPSNKVTEKGKYVELRCDPISGHTALYWYRQSLGQGPEFLIYFQGTGAADDSGLPNDRFFAVRPEGSVSTLKIQRTERGDSAVYLCASSPGGGAGEAFFGQGTRLTVV.

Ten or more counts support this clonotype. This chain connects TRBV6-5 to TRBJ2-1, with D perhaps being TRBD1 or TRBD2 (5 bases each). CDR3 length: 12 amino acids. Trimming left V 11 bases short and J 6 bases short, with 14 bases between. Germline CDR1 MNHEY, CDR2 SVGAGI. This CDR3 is CAARDPTNEQFF. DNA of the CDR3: TGTGCCGCCCGGGACCCTACCAATGAGCAGTTCTTC.

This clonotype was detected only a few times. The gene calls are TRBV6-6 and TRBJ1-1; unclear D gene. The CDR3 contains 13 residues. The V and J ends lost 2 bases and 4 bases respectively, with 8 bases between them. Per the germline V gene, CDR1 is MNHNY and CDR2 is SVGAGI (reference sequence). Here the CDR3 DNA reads TGTGCCAGCAGTTACCCGGGCGGCACTGAAGCTTTCTTT. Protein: CASSYPGGTEAFF.

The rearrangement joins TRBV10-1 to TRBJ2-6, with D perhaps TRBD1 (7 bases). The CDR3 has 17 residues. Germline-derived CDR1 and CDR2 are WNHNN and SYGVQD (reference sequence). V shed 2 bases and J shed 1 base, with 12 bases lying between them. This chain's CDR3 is CASSENRGGSGANVLTF. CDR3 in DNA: TGCGCCAGCAGTGAGAACAGGGGAGGATCTGGGGCCAACGTCCTGACTTTC.

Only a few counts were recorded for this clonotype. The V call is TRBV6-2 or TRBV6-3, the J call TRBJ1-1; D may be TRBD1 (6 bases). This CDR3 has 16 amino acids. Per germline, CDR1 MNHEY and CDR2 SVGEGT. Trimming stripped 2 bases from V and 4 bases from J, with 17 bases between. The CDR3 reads CASSYAQIRGPTEAFF. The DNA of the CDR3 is TGTGCCAGCAGTTACGCTCAAATCAGGGGACCCACTGAAGCTTTCTTT.

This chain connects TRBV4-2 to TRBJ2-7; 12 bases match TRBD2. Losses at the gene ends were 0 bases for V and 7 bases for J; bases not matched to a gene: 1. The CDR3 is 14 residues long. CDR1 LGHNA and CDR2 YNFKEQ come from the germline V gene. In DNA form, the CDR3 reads TGTGCCAGCAGCCAAGATACTAGCGGGAGGGAGCAGTACTTC. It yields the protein CASSQDTSGREQYF.

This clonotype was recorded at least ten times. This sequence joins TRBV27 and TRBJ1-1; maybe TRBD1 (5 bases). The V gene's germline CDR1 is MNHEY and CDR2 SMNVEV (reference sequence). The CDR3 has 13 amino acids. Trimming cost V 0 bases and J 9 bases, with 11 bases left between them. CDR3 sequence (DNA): TGTGCCAGCAGTTTATCCTGGGGGACGAAAGCTTTCTTT. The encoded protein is CASSLSWGTKAFF.

The CDR3 DNA reads TGTGCCAGCAGTGTGACCGGGGGGCTCCTCTCGAACACCGGGGAGCTGTTTTTT. Encoded protein: CASSVTGGLLSNTGELFF. This sequence joins TRBV6-4 and TRBJ2-2; perhaps TRBD2 as D (7 bases). The CDR3 spans 18 residues. Germline V lookup: CDR1 MRHNA, CDR2 SNTAGT. Trimming took 4 bases from V and 0 from J, leaving 18 bases between them.

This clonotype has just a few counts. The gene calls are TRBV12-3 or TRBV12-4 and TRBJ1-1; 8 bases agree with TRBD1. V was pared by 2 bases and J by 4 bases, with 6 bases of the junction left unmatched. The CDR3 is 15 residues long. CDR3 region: CASSLRAGGSTEAFF. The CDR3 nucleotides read TGTGCCAGCAGTTTACGCGCAGGGGGCAGCACTGAAGCTTTCTTT.

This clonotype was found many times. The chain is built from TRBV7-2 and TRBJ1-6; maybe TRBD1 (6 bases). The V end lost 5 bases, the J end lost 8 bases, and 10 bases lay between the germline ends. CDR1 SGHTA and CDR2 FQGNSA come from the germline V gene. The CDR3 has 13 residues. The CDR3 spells CASSQRGDSPLHF. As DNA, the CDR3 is TGTGCCAGCAGCCAAAGGGGGGATTCACCCCTCCACTTT.

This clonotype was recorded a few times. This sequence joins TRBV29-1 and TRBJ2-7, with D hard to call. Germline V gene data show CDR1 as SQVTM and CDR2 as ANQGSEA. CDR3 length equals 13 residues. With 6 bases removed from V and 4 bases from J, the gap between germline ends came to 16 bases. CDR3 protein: CSVSPSGLYEQYF. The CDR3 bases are TGCAGCGTCAGCCCTTCCGGCTTGTACGAGCAGTACTTC.

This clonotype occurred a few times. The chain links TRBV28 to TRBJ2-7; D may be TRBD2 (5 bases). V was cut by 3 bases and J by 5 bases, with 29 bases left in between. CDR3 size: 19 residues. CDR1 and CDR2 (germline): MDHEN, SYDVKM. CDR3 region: CASSLQKLGIAPTIHEQYF. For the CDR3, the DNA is TGTGCCAGCAGTTTGCAAAAACTAGGGATCGCCCCAACCATTCACGAGCAGTACTTC.

The CDR3 loop is CASRTGQGAYEQFF. DNA for the CDR3: TGTGCCAGCAGGACGGGACAGGGGGCCTATGAGCAGTTCTTC. The J gene is TRBJ2-1, the V gene TRBV12-3 or TRBV12-4; 12 bases are a match to TRBD1. The CDR3 runs 14 residues. Germline trimming cut 6 bases from V and 8 bases from J; bases unmatched to any gene: 5.